This T cell receptor beta chain was captured by sequencing in a study of cytomegalovirus exposure and HLA in healthy donors. Study-level results: In a later analysis, parvovirus B19, influenza, CMV and Epstein-Barr virus appeared linked to several top co-occurrence clusters.

Amplification used 60 Vbeta primers and 13 Jbeta primers. Sequencing used immunoSEQ multiplex PCR; TCRdb keeps in-frame clones, though not all of them. The sample consists of roughly 120,000 clones, 77% of them appearing once. V lost 2 bases to trimming and J lost 13 bases; unmatched junction nucleotides: 6. Per the germline V gene, CDR1 is MNHEY and CDR2 is SVGAGI. The CDR3 is 12 residues long. With respect to this clone: What it recognizes is unknown.

The rearrangement joins TRBV6-5 to TRBJ2-7, with 9 bases that match TRBD1. The sample was PBMCs. This sequence was found in a woman in her 40s in good health and CMV-seropositive. CDR3 protein: CASSYDRDREYF. In DNA form, the CDR3 reads TGTGCCAGCAGTTACGACCGGGACAGGGAATACTTC.